What follows are 15 T cell receptor beta chains derived from one specimen sequenced in a study of blood T cell repertoires in COVID-19. TCRdb keeps only in-frame clones here, not all; method: immunoSEQ multiplex PCR. The sample has about 200,000 clones; roughly 90% are singletons. The sequenced sample consisted of PBMCs or T cells enriched from blood (not recorded which). The source is a woman aged 25-40 years who had recovered from COVID-19.

The chain employs TRBV3-1 (or the pseudogene TRBV3-2) and TRBJ1-1; D ambiguous. Germline lookup yields CDR1 LGHDT and CDR2 YNNKEL (reference sequence). The CDR3 is 16 amino acids. The ends were cut back, 0 bases at V and 0 bases at J, with 11 bases in the middle. The CDR3 region has the DNA TGTGCCAGCAGCCAAGAACCGGTTGATATGAACACTGAAGCTTTCTTT. Translation gives CASSQEPVDMNTEAFF.

The V call is TRBV24-1, the J call TRBJ2-3; 8 nucleotides agree with TRBD1. Germline trimming cut 4 bases from V and 5 bases from J; bases unmatched to any gene: 7. Looked up from germline, CDR1 is KGHDR and CDR2 is SFDVKD. CDR3 length: 15 residues. The CDR3 loop is CATSDHTGQGDTQYF. For the CDR3, the DNA is TGTGCCACCAGTGACCACACCGGACAGGGAGATACGCAGTATTTT.

The chain links TRBV13 to TRBJ1-4; D unclear. Deletions cut 5 bases from V and 6 bases from J, with 16 bases between. CDR1 is PRHDT, CDR2 FYEKMQ, per germline (reference sequence). CDR3 length: 15 amino acids. The CDR3 spells CASSIRSKPYEKLFF. As DNA, the CDR3 is TGTGCCAGCAGCATTAGGAGTAAACCTTATGAAAAACTGTTTTTT.

The chain is built from TRBV24-1 and TRBJ1-5; TRBD1 aligns across 7 bases. With V trimmed by 6 bases and J by 0 bases, 7 bases remained unmatched. Germline values: CDR1 KGHDR, CDR2 SFDVKD. There are 16 residues in the CDR3. The CDR3 loop reads CATSQGGLDSNQPQHF. CDR3 in DNA: TGTGCCACCAGTCAGGGGGGCTTAGATAGCAATCAGCCCCAGCATTTT.

The chain couples TRBV11-3 to TRBJ2-7; a weak D match, TRBD2 (5 bases). In germline, CDR1 is SGHNT, CDR2 YENEEA. V lost 5 bases to trimming and J lost 0 bases, with 20 bases between them. The CDR3 runs 17 residues. The CDR3 loop reads CASSPQLASGISYEQYF. As DNA, the CDR3 is TGTGCCAGCAGCCCTCAGCTTGCGTCCGGGATCTCCTACGAGCAGTACTTC.

Points on this clone: The CDR3 ends on some other residue instead of the conserved phenylalanine or tryptophan, so this is likely a read error. Because the CDR3's place on the DNA is in doubt, the DNA is left out and the CDR3 is given as listed by TCRdb. The genes are TRBV30 and TRBJ2-7; the D segment call TRBD1 is taken from the table without a DNA check. The CDR3 totals 9 residues, both ends included. Germline V gene data show CDR1 as GTSNPN and CDR2 as SVGIG (reference sequence). CDR3 region: CAWSRQAFD.

This chain uses TRBV30 with TRBJ2-1, with a tentative D call TRBD2 (5 bases). The CDR3 loop spans 13 amino acids. Between the trimmed V and J ends, which lost 5 bases and 1 base, there was a span of 9 bases. Germline loops: CDR1 GTSNPN, CDR2 SVGIG (reference sequence). CDR3 sequence: CAWDGGSYNEQFF. CDR3 bases: TGTGCCTGGGACGGCGGGTCCTACAATGAGCAGTTCTTC.

J is TRBJ1-6 and V is TRBV27; D gene unclear. V was cut by 3 bases and J by 6 bases, with 9 bases left in between. CDR3 length equals 14 residues. The V gene's germline CDR1 is MNHEY and CDR2 SMNVEV (reference sequence). The CDR3 sequence: CASSFLAINSPLHF. CDR3 nucleotides: TGTGCCAGCAGTTTTCTTGCGATTAATTCACCCCTCCACTTT.

The chain employs TRBV25-1 and TRBJ1-1; D perhaps matches TRBD1 (5 bases). Trimming removed 4 bases at V and 3 bases at J, with 15 bases between. Germline V gene sequence: CDR1 MGHDK, CDR2 SYGVNS. This CDR3 region has 15 residues. In DNA form, the CDR3 reads TGTGCCAGCAGTGGGTCGGGGGACGAGGACACTGAAGCTTTCTTT. This encodes CASSGSGDEDTEAFF.

This clone showed up just once. This rearrangement joins TRBV14 to TRBJ1-1; TRBD1 aligns across 12 bases. The V and J ends lost 2 bases and 6 bases, in that order; junction bases with no gene match: 4. The CDR3 has 15 residues. Germline CDR1 is SGHDN and CDR2 is FVKESK. The CDR3 sequence: CASSQRDRGLPEAFF. DNA for the CDR3: TGTGCCAGCAGCCAAAGGGACAGGGGGCTACCTGAAGCTTTCTTT.

This chain joins TRBV11-3 and TRBJ2-2; no reliable D call. Germline loops: CDR1 SGHNT, CDR2 YENEEA. Trimming pared 3 bases from V and 1 base from J, leaving 6 bases between. The CDR3 totals 14 residues. The CDR3 loop reads CASSLRQNTGELFF. The CDR3 nucleotides read TGTGCCAGCAGCTTGAGGCAGAACACCGGGGAGCTGTTTTTT. Using reference TRBV11-3 and TRBJ2-2 for the parts outside the CDR3, the full variable domain is EAGVVQSPRYKIIEKKQPVAFWCNPISGHNTLYWYLQNLGQGPELLIRYENEEAVDDSQLPKDRFSAERLKGVDSTLKIQPAELGDSAVYLCASSLRQNTGELFFGEGSRLTVL.

V is TRBV21-1 and J is TRBJ2-7; the table assigns TRBD1, which was not confirmed against the DNA. TRBV21-1 is a listed pseudogene. CDR3 size: 16 residues. CDR3 sequence (DNA): TGTGCCAGCAGCAAAGCGCAGGGGCCTAACTCCTACGAGCAGTACTTC. This encodes CASSKAQGPNSYEQYF.

The rearrangement uses TRBV15 and TRBJ2-1; a weak D match, TRBD1 (5 bases). Germline CDR1 is LNHNV and CDR2 is YYDKDF (reference sequence). The CDR3 is made up of 15 amino acids. Trimming shortened V by 5 bases and J by 5 bases, and 16 bases separated the two germline ends. CDR3 in DNA: TGTGCCACCAGCTCGACCCCAGGGCCCGACAATGAGCAGTTCTTC. As protein: CATSSTPGPDNEQFF.

This clone has only one observation. The rearrangement joins TRBV30 to TRBJ1-5, with D tentatively TRBD1 (6 bases). Trimming removed 1 base from V and 3 bases from J, with 13 bases in between. The CDR3 consists of 15 residues. The germline CDR1 and CDR2 sequences are GTSNPN and SVGIG (reference sequence). CDR3 coding DNA: TGTGCCTGGAGTGCAGAGACAGGAGACAATCAGCCCCAGCATTTT. Residues: CAWSAETGDNQPQHF.

The gene calls are TRBV12-3 or TRBV12-4 and TRBJ1-1; D call uncertain. CDR3 length: 12 residues. V lost 6 bases and J lost 10, with 15 bases in between. The DNA for the CDR3 is TGTGCCAGCAGCTCCGGGAGTTCCCCAGCTTTCTTT. It specifies CASSSGSSPAFF.